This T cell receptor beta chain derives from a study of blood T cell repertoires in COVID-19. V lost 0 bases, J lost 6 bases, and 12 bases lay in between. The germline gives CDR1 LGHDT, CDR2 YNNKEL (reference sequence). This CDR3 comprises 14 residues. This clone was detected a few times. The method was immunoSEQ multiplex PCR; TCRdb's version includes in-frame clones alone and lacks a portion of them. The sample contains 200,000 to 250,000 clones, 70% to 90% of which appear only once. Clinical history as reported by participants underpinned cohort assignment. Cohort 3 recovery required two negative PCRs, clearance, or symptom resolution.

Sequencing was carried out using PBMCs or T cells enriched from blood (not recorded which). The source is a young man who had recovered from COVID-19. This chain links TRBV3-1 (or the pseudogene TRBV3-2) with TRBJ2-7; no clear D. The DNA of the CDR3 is TGTGCCAGCAGCCAAGAAACCACAAACCCCGAGCAGTACTTC. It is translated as CASSQETTNPEQYF.